This TCR beta chain was captured by sequencing in a study of cytomegalovirus exposure and HLA in healthy donors. Researchers ran the PCR with 60 Vbeta and 13 Jbeta primers. Here immunoSEQ multiplex PCR was the method, and the copy in TCRdb shows in-frame clones only, minus some. The table shows 55,000 to 80,000 clones, with roughly 82% occurring only once. V lost 4 bases, J lost 1 base, and 10 bases lay in between. The V gene's germline CDR1 is MNHNS and CDR2 SASEGT. The CDR3 sequence is 14 residues long. The gene calls are TRBV6-1 and TRBJ1-2; D gene unclear. Sequencing was carried out using PBMCs. The receptor was isolated from a man younger than 35 in good health and CMV-seronegative. The CDR3 is CASSVAEVNYGYTF. CDR3 bases: TGTGCCAGCAGTGTCGCAGAAGTTAACTATGGCTACACCTTC.